The 9 T cell receptor beta chains below were found in one sample sequenced in a study of blood T cell repertoires in COVID-19. The method was immunoSEQ multiplex PCR; TCRdb's version includes in-frame clones alone and lacks a portion of them. The sample carries about 490,000 clones, approximately 85% recorded once. The sample consisted of peripheral blood. Receptor source: a human donor in a cohort sampled during active COVID-19.

The chain uses TRBV19 and TRBJ2-3, with D perhaps matching TRBD1 (6 bases). This CDR3 region has 16 residues. V was shortened by 5 bases and J by 4 bases, with 19 bases between the two germline ends. Germline lookup yields CDR1 LNHDA and CDR2 SQIVND (reference sequence). CDR3 sequence reads: CASSPGTPIRADTQYF. DNA for the CDR3: TGTGCCAGTAGTCCCGGGACACCAATAAGGGCAGATACGCAGTATTTT.

This clone was counted only a few times. The genes are TRBV7-9 and TRBJ1-3; D is uncertain. The CDR3 is 14 residues long. V gave up 5 bases and J gave up 0 bases, with 8 bases separating them. In germline, CDR1 is SEHNR, CDR2 FQNEAQ (reference sequence). The CDR3 spells CASSEALSGNTIYF. In DNA, the CDR3 is TGTGCCAGCAGCGAAGCACTCTCTGGAAACACCATATATTTT.

V and J are TRBV12-5 and TRBJ2-1, with TRBD2 as a possible D gene (6 bases). The ends were cut back, 7 bases at V and 1 base at J, with 14 bases in the middle. The CDR3 covers 15 residues. Germline CDR1 and CDR2: LGHNT and FRNRAP. The CDR3 loop is CASARTTNSYNEQFF. The CDR3 coding sequence is TGTGCTAGTGCTCGGACTACCAATTCCTACAATGAGCAGTTCTTC.

CDR3 in amino acids: CASSFNPAGGGETQYF. The CDR3 DNA is TGCGCCAGCAGCTTCAACCCAGCGGGAGGTGGAGAGACCCAGTACTTC. The rearrangement links TRBV5-1 to TRBJ2-5, with TRBD2 matching 9 bases. The trim removed 2 bases at V and 4 bases at J, leaving 9 bases unmatched. CDR1 is SGHRS and CDR2 is YFSETQ in the germline V gene. This CDR3 comprises 16 residues. Full variable domain (rest looked up from reference TRBV5-1 and TRBJ2-5): KAGVTQTPRYLIKTRGQQVTLSCSPISGHRSVSWYQQTPGQGLQFLFEYFSETQRNKGNFPGRFSGRQFSNSRSEMNVSTLELGDSALYLCASSFNPAGGGETQYFGPGTRLLVL.

The genes are TRBV29-1 and TRBJ1-1; weak D call: TRBD1 (5 bases). The CDR3 length is 13 residues. Trimming removed 6 bases from V and 4 bases from J, with 15 bases in between. Germline CDR1 SQVTM, CDR2 ANQGSEA. The CDR3 sequence is CSVRTFGATEAFF. CDR3 nucleotides: TGCAGCGTCCGGACGTTTGGGGCCACTGAAGCTTTCTTT.

The rearrangement joins TRBV6-5 to TRBJ1-1, with D possibly being TRBD1 (5 bases). V lost 5 bases, J lost 0 bases, and 10 bases lay in between. Germline V gene data show CDR1 as MNHEY and CDR2 as SVGAGI. The CDR3 consists of 14 residues. The CDR3 region has the DNA TGTGCCAGCAGTACGACAGAACTGAACACTGAAGCTTTCTTT. Protein sequence: CASSTTELNTEAFF.

The chain recombines TRBV7-3 with TRBJ1-2, with TRBD1 matching 8 bases. The CDR3 is 15 residues long. Germline assignment: CDR1 SGHTA and CDR2 FQGTGA. Trimming took 4 bases from V and 5 from J; bases not matched to a gene: 9. The CDR3 DNA reads TGTGCCAGCAGCTCCACCGGACAGGGATCTTATGGCTACACCTTC. Protein: CASSSTGQGSYGYTF. Together with reference TRBV7-3 and TRBJ1-2, the CDR3 gives the full variable domain: GAGVSQTPSNKVTEKGKYVELRCDPISGHTALYWYRQSLGQGPEFLIYFQGTGAADDSGLPNDRFFAVRPEGSVSTLKIQRTERGDSAVYLCASSSTGQGSYGYTFGSGTRLTVV.

The chain joins TRBV30 to TRBJ2-5; 10 nucleotides agree with TRBD1. CDR3 size: 13 residues. Trimming took 2 bases from V and 14 from J; bases not matched to a gene: 11. Looked up from germline, CDR1 is GTSNPN and CDR2 is SVGIG (reference sequence). CDR3 DNA sequence: TGTGCCTGGAGTTCCTCCGACAGGGGGCTTACTTACTTC. It encodes CAWSSSDRGLTYF.

This chain connects TRBV29-1 to TRBJ2-1, with D possibly being TRBD2 (6 bases). CDR1 and CDR2 from the germline V gene are SQVTM and ANQGSEA. This CDR3 has 16 residues. Trimming removed 7 bases at V and 0 bases at J, with 19 bases between. CDR3 nucleotide sequence: TGCAGCGCCGGGACTCCTCAATCTAGCTCCTACAATGAGCAGTTCTTC. This codes for CSAGTPQSSSYNEQFF.